This TCR beta chain comes out of a study of T cells in localized non-small cell lung cancer (dated by TCRdb to 2018 to 2020). With regard to the full study: The study analyzed T cell repertoires of hundreds of early-stage NSCLC patients, comparing tumors and uninvolved tumor-adjacent lungs. The cohort was made up of hundreds of treatment-naive NSCLC patients whose localized lung tumors had been resected. Of the NSCLC patients, 129 were male and approximately 100 were female, and the mean age was roughly 61 years. Broad study findings and their caveats: Because multi-region tumor sequencing was not performed, intratumor heterogeneity could not be ruled out. Longer overall survival was associated with higher T cell density in blood, whereas shorter survival was associated with higher clonality in adjacent lung. Of the top 100 tumor clones, a median of roughly 60 were detected in paired uninvolved adjacent lung; roughly 29 were also among that lung's top 100. Because the study design was exploratory, TCR variables were selected using unadjusted p-values without false-discovery rate correction. Uninvolved tumor-adjacent lung showed the highest T cell clonality, higher than tumor, which suggests more focused antigenic responses in the uninvolved tumor-adjacent lung.

To note about this clone: Its antigen has not been determined. The input lacks base qualities; no much larger clone sits a single base away.

The immunoSEQ Assay was used to sequence TCR beta CDR3 regions from DNA. Per the source publication's procedure: T cell density was computed as TCR beta template counts normalized to usable DNA estimated by amplifying housekeeping genes. Using the preseqR package, richness was estimated by extrapolating to 120,000 templates for tissue samples and 400,000 templates for PBMC samples. Clonality was taken to be one minus Pielou's evenness. Differential abundance testing on productive amino-acid clonotypes, with a minimum total count of 5 and an alpha of 0.1, was used to identify tissue-enriched TCRs. The Jaccard Index and the Morisita Overlap Index were used to quantify repertoire overlap between compartments. GLIPH clustered TCR beta CDR3s with public tetramer-defined viral CDR3s; viral motifs required at least three viral sequences plus V-gene enrichment. Entries here come from immuneACCESS through TCRdb and include only in-frame sequences with V and J called. Some clones fail to appear in such tables; in the studies checked, an unresolved V gene covers under half of the shortfall, and the cause of the remainder is unknown. V, J and clone size were drawn from that table, and D and trimming were deduced from the DNA. The table for this sample lists 20,000 to 30,000 clones; roughly 90% of them were counted only once. Of the sample, roughly 15% is held by the ten largest clones.

At diagnosis, peripheral blood, uninvolved tumor-adjacent lung and tumor were collected and were preserved as a mix of fresh-frozen and FFPE material. For TCR repertoire profiling, blood samples were analyzed as peripheral blood mononuclear cells. From the germline V gene, CDR1 is SQVTM and CDR2 is ANQGSEA. At the junction V is shortened by 7 bases and J by 8 bases, with 18 bases in between. The CDR3 runs 13 amino acids, cysteine and phenylalanine included. Just CDR3 DNA is preserved here, 39 bases in frame from base 1. The TCR sequence derives from a man aged 40 to 75 with stage III squamous cell lung carcinoma. The sequence links TRBV29-1 to TRBJ2-1, with TRBD2 tentatively as D gene (6 bases match). The material was peripheral blood, obtained before any cancer treatment. The base sequence is TGCAGCGCCGGGGGTGTACCGACGGATGAGCAGTTCTTC. Translation gives CSAGGVPTDEQFF.